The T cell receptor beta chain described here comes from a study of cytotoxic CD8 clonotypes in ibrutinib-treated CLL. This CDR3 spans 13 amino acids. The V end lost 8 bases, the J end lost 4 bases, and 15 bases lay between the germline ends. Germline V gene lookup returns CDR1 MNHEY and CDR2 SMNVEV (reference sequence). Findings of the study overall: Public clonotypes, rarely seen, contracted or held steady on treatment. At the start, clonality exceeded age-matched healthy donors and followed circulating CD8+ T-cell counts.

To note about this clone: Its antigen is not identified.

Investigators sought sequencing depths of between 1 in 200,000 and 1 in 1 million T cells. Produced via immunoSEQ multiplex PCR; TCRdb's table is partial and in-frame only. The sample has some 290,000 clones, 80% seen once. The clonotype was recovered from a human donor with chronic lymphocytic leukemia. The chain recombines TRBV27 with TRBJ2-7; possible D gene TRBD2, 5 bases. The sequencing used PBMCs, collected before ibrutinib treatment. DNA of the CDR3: TGTGCCAGCGCAGTCGGCGGGCGTTACGAGCAGTACTTC. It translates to CASAVGGRYEQYF.